Each of the 22 T cell receptor beta chains below was sequenced from the same sample in a study of tumor and adjacent non-tumor tissue in lung cancer. Three rounds of nested PCR, following a modified ARM-PCR protocol, produced the TCRbeta library. Each CDR3 protein gets one entry after TCRdb re-called the multiplex PCR reads with MiXCR. The sample contains some 100,000 distinct CDR3 sequences, roughly 77% of which appear only once. The template was RNA from unsorted bulk tissue. The sample taken for sequencing was lung tumor tissue. The receptor set was obtained from a woman aged 55-70 years with non-small cell lung cancer.

The table lists this clonotype with a few counts. A much bigger clone sits one base away, suggesting this may be a read error. The chain uses TRBV20-1 and TRBJ2-3; D tentatively fits TRBD1 or TRBD2 (5 bases each). From germline, CDR1 is DFQATT and CDR2 SNEGSKA (reference sequence). The CDR3 length is 13 residues. The CDR3: CSPVSGRTDTQYF. The DNA of the CDR3 is TGCAGCCCTGTATCGGGACGCACAGATACGCAGTATTTT.

The chain employs TRBV9 and TRBJ2-2; D call uncertain. V lost 0 bases and J 0 bases, leaving 3 bases between the germline ends. This CDR3 has 14 amino acids. CDR1 and CDR2 from the germline V gene are SGDLS and YYNGEE. The CDR3 region has the DNA TGTGCCAGCAGCGTAGGACCGAACACCGGGGAGCTGTTTTTT. It translates to CASSVGPNTGELFF.

This clonotype appeared many times. The chain couples TRBV28 to TRBJ1-3; TRBD1 matches 11 bases. The V segment lost 5 bases and the J segment 0 bases; nucleotides outside the gene matches: 15. The CDR3 has 20 residues. Germline V gives CDR1 MDHEN, CDR2 SYDVKM. The CDR3 DNA reads as TGTGCCAGCAGTGTCTCCCCCGGGACAGGGGGGATTAGCTCTGGAAACACCATATATTTT. It encodes CASSVSPGTGGISSGNTIYF.

A remark on this clonotype: A junction boundary mismatches the germline segment, possibly from a read error. The V call is TRBV5-4, the J call TRBJ1-2; D call uncertain. This CDR3 has 13 amino acids. Germline assignment: CDR1 SGHNT and CDR2 YYREEE (reference sequence). This chain's CDR3 is CASSLERVNGYIF. The DNA of the CDR3 is TGTGCCAGCAGCTTGGAGAGGGTCAATGGCTACATCTTC.

With respect to this clonotype: A read error may account for a junction end that differs from germline. CDR3: CANSHAGLAGNNEQFF. The DNA of the CDR3 is TGTGCCAACAGCCATGCAGGACTAGCGGGAAACAATGAGCAGTTCTTC. The rearrangement uses TRBV4-2 and TRBJ2-1, with TRBD2 matching over 12 bases. From germline, CDR1 is LGHNA and CDR2 YNFKEQ. This CDR3 spans 16 amino acids.

A word on this clonotype: This likely comes from a read error, as the CDR3 has no conserved phenylalanine or tryptophan at its end. The chain uses TRBV11-2 and TRBJ2-5; TRBD2 might be the D (5 bases). Germline loops: CDR1 SGHAT, CDR2 FQNNGV. The CDR3 has 17 residues. The CDR3: CTSSRPPSGFIQETQYI. The CDR3 nucleotides read TGTACCAGCAGCCGCCCGCCCAGCGGATTTATCCAAGAGACCCAGTACATC.

Of note for this clonotype: An end of the junction does not agree with germline; a read error may underlie this. V usage is TRBV10-2 and J usage is TRBJ1-2, with a tentative D call TRBD1 (5 bases). CDR1 WSHSY and CDR2 SAAADI come from the germline V gene. This CDR3 comprises 14 residues. The CDR3 spells CPSSGGARAYGYTF. Here the CDR3 DNA reads TGCCCCAGCAGTGGAGGGGCTCGGGCCTATGGCTACACTTTC.

As regards this clonotype: Compared with germline, one end of the junction differs, possibly owing to a read error. The chain couples TRBV29-1 to TRBJ2-1; TRBD2 agrees at 8 bases. The germline CDR1 and CDR2 sequences are SQVTM and ANQGSEA. The CDR3 has 15 amino acids. CDR3 loop: CSLMSQRESYNKQFF. The CDR3 DNA reads TGCAGCCTCATGAGTCAGCGGGAGTCCTACAATAAGCAGTTCTTC.

The rearrangement links TRBV19 to TRBJ2-7; 11 nucleotides align to TRBD1. V shed 3 bases and J 6 bases; nucleotides not matched to a gene: 4. Looked up from germline, CDR1 is LNHDA and CDR2 is SQIVND (reference sequence). The length of the CDR3 is 14 residues. Here the CDR3 DNA reads TGTGCCAGTAGTATGAGGACAGGGGGCTTCGAGCAGTACTTC. This codes for CASSMRTGGFEQYF.

Details on this clonotype: Just one base apart from a much larger clone, this may be a read error. The CDR3 does not end in the conserved phenylalanine or tryptophan, so this is likely a read error. V and J are TRBV6-5 and TRBJ1-5, with D possibly matching TRBD1 (6 bases). This CDR3 has 14 residues. Trimming removed 6 bases from V and 5 bases from J, with 14 bases in between. CDR1 and CDR2 (germline): MNHEY, SVGAGI. CDR3 bases: TGTGCCAGCAGGCGCACAGGGAACGATCAGCCCCAGCATTAT. Its protein product is CASRRTGNDQPQHY.

With regard to this clonotype: One end of the junction varies from germline; a read error may be responsible. Written as DNA, the CDR3 is TGCCAGCAGCTTACGGGCAGGGTCTCCTACGAGCAGTACTTC. As protein: CQQLTGRVSYEQYF. The chain uses TRBV11-3 and TRBJ2-7; D might be TRBD1 (5 bases). The CDR3 has 14 amino acids. CDR1 SGHNT and CDR2 YENEEA come from the germline V gene.

The chain links TRBV7-8 to TRBJ1-3; D is unclear. Germline CDR1 and CDR2: SGHVS and FQNEAQ. V was pared by 5 bases and J by 0 bases, with 11 bases between. This CDR3 is built from 15 residues. The CDR3 sequence: CASSLVGYSGNTIYF. The CDR3 DNA sequence: TGTGCCAGCAGCCTAGTGGGGTACTCTGGAAACACCATATATTTT.

As to this clonotype: This may be a read error: a much more frequent sequence differs by one nucleotide. The chain employs TRBV10-2 and TRBJ1-6; D unresolved. This CDR3 contains 15 residues. Germline V gene lookup returns CDR1 WSHSY and CDR2 SAAADI. The CDR3 loop reads CVSSESYGILSPLHF. CDR3 nucleotide sequence: TGCGTCAGCAGTGAGTCTTATGGCATACTTTCACCCCTCCACTTT.

A word on this clonotype: It is likely a read error, because the conserved phenylalanine at the end of the CDR3 is missing. This chain joins TRBV4-3 and TRBJ1-6, with TRBD1 matching 9 bases. Germline CDR1 is LGHNA and CDR2 is YSLEER. The CDR3 covers 15 residues. This CDR3 is CVSSPEDRGNSPLHL. CDR3 sequence (DNA): TGCGTCAGCAGCCCCGAGGACAGGGGAAATTCACCCCTCCACTTA.

Regarding this clonotype: The CDR3 end shows no conserved phenylalanine or tryptophan, and so a read error is likely. It is unclear where the CDR3 begins or ends on the DNA, so no DNA is shown, and the CDR3 is as TCRdb lists it. This rearrangement joins TRBV5-6 to TRBJ1-2; TRBD1, the table's D call, was not compared with the DNA. Germline CDR1 is SGHDT and CDR2 is YYEEEE. Ends included, the CDR3 has 14 residues. The CDR3 reads CASSLLGWGYGHTI.

This clonotype occurred a few times. The chain joins TRBV14 to TRBJ2-7, with D possibly being TRBD1 (7 bases). With 4 bases removed from V and 2 bases from J, the gap between germline ends came to 12 bases. There are 14 residues in the CDR3. CDR1 SGHDN and CDR2 FVKESK come from the germline V gene. In DNA, the CDR3 is TGTGCCAGCAGCCCAGGGGGGTCGGCCTACGAGCAGTACTTC. Its translation: CASSPGGSAYEQYF.

Concerning this clonotype: The junction differs from germline at one of its ends, possibly a read error. The chain uses TRBV12-3 or TRBV12-4 and TRBJ1-2; D gene unclear. This CDR3 is 12 amino acids long. CDR3 nucleotides: TGTGCCAACAGTAACCGGGTGGGTGGCTACACCTTC. This encodes CANSNRVGGYTF.

This clonotype was recorded a few times. With a much larger clone just one base away, this may be a read error. V usage is TRBV12-3 or TRBV12-4 and J usage is TRBJ2-1; 9 bases match TRBD1. The CDR3 consists of 15 residues. As DNA, the CDR3 is TGTGCCAGCAGTCGACCCGGGACAGGGTACAATGAGCAGTTATTC. Translating gives CASSRPGTGYNEQLF.

As for this clonotype: A junction boundary mismatches the germline segment, possibly from a read error. The genes are TRBV6-5 and TRBJ2-6; a weak D match, TRBD1 (5 bases). Looked up from germline, CDR1 is MNHEY and CDR2 is SVGAGI. CDR3 length equals 15 residues. This CDR3 is CASSYLAPGANVLSF. DNA for the CDR3: TGTGCCAGCAGTTACCTGGCGCCTGGGGCCAACGTCCTGAGTTTC.

J is TRBJ1-2 and V is TRBV6-5; possibly TRBD1 for D (5 bases). The V gene lost 6 bases and the J gene lost 6 bases, with 20 bases spanning the gap. The CDR3 length is 15 residues. CDR1 and CDR2 (germline): MNHEY, SVGAGI. The CDR3 loop reads CASSPLWGVGDGYTF. The CDR3 nucleotides read TGTGCCAGCAGCCCATTGTGGGGGGTCGGCGATGGCTACACCTTC.

In this sample, this clonotype turned up once. Since a much larger clone is just one base distant, this may be a read error. This sequence joins TRBV20-1 and TRBJ1-5; D gene unclear. Germline V CDR1 and CDR2: DFQATT, SNEGSKA (reference sequence). The CDR3 contains 14 residues. The CDR3 loop is CGAVPGDINQPQHF. The CDR3 DNA reads as TGCGGTGCTGTACCCGGGGATATCAATCAGCCCCAGCATTTT.

The rearrangement uses TRBV20-1 and TRBJ2-1; TRBD2 matches at 10 bases. CDR1 is DFQATT and CDR2 is SNEGSKA in the germline V gene (reference sequence). V shed 6 bases and J 3 bases; nucleotides not matched to a gene: 23. The CDR3 loop spans 20 amino acids. This chain's CDR3 is CSAIPSTSGVAKVLYNEQFF. The CDR3 bases are TGCAGTGCCATACCCTCCACTAGCGGGGTGGCTAAGGTACTCTACAATGAGCAGTTCTTC.